This TCR beta chain was recovered during a study of cytomegalovirus exposure and HLA in healthy donors. Study as a whole: It was reported in a later analysis that the 120 or so validation repertoires used the same platform as the approximately 690 first-cohort repertoires. The study, taken as a whole, reports: Rare TCR sequences predominated, though certain public TCRs were found in many donors. Some TCR beta chains (164 of them) were listed as cytomegalovirus-associated. It was reported that the classifier diagnosed cytomegalovirus status with high specificity and sensitivity in both the original and validation cohorts.

This clone was counted a single time. Antigen unknown. Libraries were prepared by immunoSEQ multiplex PCR; TCRdb keeps only in-frame clonotypes and omits some of them. This table holds some 50,000 clones, 85% to 95% found once. Germline V gene lookup returns CDR1 LGHNA and CDR2 YSLEER. V shed 5 bases and J 0 bases; nucleotides not matched to a gene: 7. CDR3 length equals 16 residues. This clonotype was obtained from a woman aged 18-29 years in good health and CMV-seronegative. The sample consisted of PBMCs. V gene TRBV4-3 combines with J gene TRBJ1-1; TRBD1 matches 9 bases. The CDR3: CASSVATGGMNTEAFF. The CDR3 DNA reads as TGCGCCAGCAGCGTTGCGACAGGGGGGATGAACACTGAAGCTTTCTTT.